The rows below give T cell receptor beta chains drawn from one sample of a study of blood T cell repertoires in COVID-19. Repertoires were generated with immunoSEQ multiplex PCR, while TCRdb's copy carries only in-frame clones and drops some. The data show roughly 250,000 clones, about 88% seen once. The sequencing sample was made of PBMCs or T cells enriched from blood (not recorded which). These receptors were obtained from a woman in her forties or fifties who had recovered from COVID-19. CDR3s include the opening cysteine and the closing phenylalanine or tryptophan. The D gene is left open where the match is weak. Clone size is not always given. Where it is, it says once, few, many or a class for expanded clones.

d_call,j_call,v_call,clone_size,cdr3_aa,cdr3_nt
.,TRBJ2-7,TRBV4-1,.,CASSQDRSSFYEQYF,TGCGCCAGCAGCCAAGATCGGAGCAGTTTCTACGAGCAGTACTTC
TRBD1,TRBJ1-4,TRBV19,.,CASAPGQGFPKLFF,TGTGCCAGCGCTCCGGGACAGGGCTTTCCAAAACTGTTTTTT
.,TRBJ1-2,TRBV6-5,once,CASSLSGTPLGYGYTF,TGTGCCAGCAGTTTATCCGGGACACCCCTCGGATATGGCTACACCTTC
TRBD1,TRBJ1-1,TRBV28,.,CASSAPGQPALAFF,TGTGCCAGCAGTGCTCCGGGACAGCCGGCCCTAGCTTTCTTT
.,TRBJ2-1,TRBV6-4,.,CASSDSKGASIHEQFF,TGTGCCAGCAGTGACTCGAAGGGAGCGTCGATTCATGAGCAGTTCTTC
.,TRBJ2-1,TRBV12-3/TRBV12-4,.,CASSLSDEQFF,TGTGCCAGCAGTTTGTCGGATGAGCAGTTCTTC
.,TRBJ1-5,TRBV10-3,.,CANGGGSPQPQHF,TGTGCCAATGGGGGGGGGAGTCCTCAGCCCCAGCATTTT
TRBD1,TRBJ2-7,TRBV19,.,CASSVGGTGGGYEQYF,TGTGCCAGTAGCGTTGGGGGGACAGGGGGAGGCTACGAGCAGTACTTC
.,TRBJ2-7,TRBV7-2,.,CASSPGPLSNYEQYF,TGTGCCAGCAGCCCAGGCCCCCTGTCGAACTACGAGCAGTACTTC
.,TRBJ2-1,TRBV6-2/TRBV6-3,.,CASSTSRLAGVGEQFF,.
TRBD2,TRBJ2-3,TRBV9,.,CASSDSGASTDTQYF,TGTGCCAGCAGCGACAGCGGGGCTAGCACAGATACGCAGTATTTT
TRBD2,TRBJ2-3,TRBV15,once,CATNPLAASTDTQYF,TGTGCCACCAACCCTCTAGCGGCTAGCACAGATACGCAGTATTTT
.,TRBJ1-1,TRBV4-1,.,CASSQPQGLTGGFAFF,TGCGCCAGCAGCCAACCCCAGGGGCTAACAGGCGGGTTCGCTTTCTTT
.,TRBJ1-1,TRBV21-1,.,CAKGGNPEAFF,TGTGCCAAGGGGGGGAACCCTGAAGCTTTCTTT
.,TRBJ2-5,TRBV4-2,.,CASSQGLGGIGGGETQYF,TGTGCCAGCAGCCAAGGGCTTGGCGGGATAGGAGGCGGAGAGACCCAGTACTTC
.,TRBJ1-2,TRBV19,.,CASSIAIIRYGYTF,TGTGCCAGTAGTATCGCTATTATCCGCTATGGCTACACCTTC
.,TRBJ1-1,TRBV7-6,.,CASSPNAGEKGNTEAFF,TGTGCCAGCAGCCCAAATGCAGGGGAGAAGGGGAACACTGAAGCTTTCTTT
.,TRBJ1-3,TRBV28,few,CASSSGQSSGNTIYF,TGTGCCAGCAGTTCCGGACAAAGCTCTGGAAACACCATATATTTT
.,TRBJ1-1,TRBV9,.,CASSAGNRNTEAFF,TGTGCCAGCAGCGCCGGGAACAGGAACACTGAAGCTTTCTTT
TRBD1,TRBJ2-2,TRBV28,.,CASSRAGQGRSAGELFF,TGTGCCAGCAGCCGCGCCGGACAGGGGAGGTCTGCCGGGGAGCTGTTTTTT
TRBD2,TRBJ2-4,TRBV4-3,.,CASSQTTGGGNIQYF,TGCGCCAGCAGCCAAACAACCGGCGGGGGAAACATTCAGTACTTC
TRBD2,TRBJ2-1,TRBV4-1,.,CASSQFFSGTYNEQFF,TGCGCCAGCAGCCAATTCTTTAGCGGGACCTACAATGAGCAGTTCTTC
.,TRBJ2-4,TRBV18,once,CASSPAGSKNIQYF,TGTGCCAGCTCACCGGCGGGTTCCAAAAACATTCAGTACTTC
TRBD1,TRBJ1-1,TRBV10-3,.,CAISPDRVSLWNTEAFF,TGTGCCATCAGTCCTGACAGGGTGTCTTTATGGAACACTGAAGCTTTCTTT
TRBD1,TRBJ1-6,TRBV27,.,CASSFRTGGSSPLHF,TGTGCCAGCAGTTTTAGGACAGGGGGTAGTTCACCCCTCCACTTT
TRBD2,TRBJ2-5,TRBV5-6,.,CASGGDLAGGETQYF,TGTGCCAGCGGAGGGGATCTAGCGGGCGGGGAGACCCAGTACTTC
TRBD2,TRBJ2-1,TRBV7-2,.,CAGSRTSGENEQFF,TGTGCCGGATCTCGGACTAGCGGAGAGAATGAGCAGTTCTTC
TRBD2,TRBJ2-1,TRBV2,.,CASSRTSGSYNEQFF,TGTGCCAGCAGTCGGACTAGCGGTTCCTACAATGAGCAGTTCTTC
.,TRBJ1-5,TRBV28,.,CASSRGGGGQPQHF,TGTGCCAGCTCGAGGGGGGGTGGGGGGCAGCCCCAGCATTTT
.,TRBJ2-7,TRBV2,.,CATRDKEGAYEQYF,TGTGCCACCCGCGATAAAGAAGGGGCCTACGAGCAGTACTTC
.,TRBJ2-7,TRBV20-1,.,CSASRASTLEDEQYF,TGCAGTGCTAGTCGTGCATCCACGCTTGAGGACGAGCAGTACTTC
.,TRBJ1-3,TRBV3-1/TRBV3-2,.,CASSPRGGNTIYF,TGTGCCAGCAGCCCTCGGGGTGGAAACACCATATATTTT
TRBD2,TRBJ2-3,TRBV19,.,CASKPDGTSGRTDTQYF,TGTGCCAGTAAGCCGGATGGGACTAGCGGGAGGACGGATACGCAGTATTTT
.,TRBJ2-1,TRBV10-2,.,CATRYGNNEQFF,TGCGCCACCAGATACGGGAACAATGAGCAGTTCTTC
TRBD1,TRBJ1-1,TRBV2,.,CASSGDSASPYEAFF,TGTGCCAGCAGTGGGGACAGCGCATCCCCTTATGAAGCTTTCTTT
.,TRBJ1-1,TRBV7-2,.,CASSLGLQTGATEAFF,TGTGCCAGCAGCTTAGGCTTACAGACAGGCGCCACTGAAGCTTTCTTT
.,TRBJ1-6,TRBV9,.,CASSVDARASSPLHF,TGTGCCAGCAGCGTAGATGCGAGGGCGAGCTCACCCCTCCACTTT
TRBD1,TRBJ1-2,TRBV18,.,CASSPGTGGDGYTF,TGTGCCAGCTCACCGGGGACAGGGGGCGACGGCTACACCTTC
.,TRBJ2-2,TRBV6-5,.,CASSSLGGDTGELFF,TGTGCCAGCAGTTCCTTGGGGGGAGACACCGGGGAGCTGTTTTTT
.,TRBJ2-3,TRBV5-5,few,CASSLAGNTDTQYF,TGTGCCAGCAGCTTAGCAGGGAACACAGATACGCAGTATTTT
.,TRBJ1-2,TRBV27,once,CASSFSRGHGYTF,TGTGCCAGCAGTTTTTCCAGGGGACATGGCTACACCTTC
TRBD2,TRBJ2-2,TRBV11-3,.,CASSLDRLLAGANTGELFF,TGTGCCAGCAGCTTAGATCGATTACTAGCGGGAGCGAACACCGGGGAGCTGTTTTTT